Below, 32 T cell receptor beta chains from the same sample are listed, as sequenced in a study of cytomegalovirus exposure and HLA in healthy donors. In the PCR, 60 Vbeta and 13 Jbeta primers were used. Generated by immunoSEQ multiplex PCR, the TCRdb table keeps only in-frame clones and is missing some. The sample includes about 100,000 clones, about 70% seen only once; the top ten take about 2.8%. The sample comprised PBMCs. Receptors were obtained from a man aged 45 to 65 in good health and CMV-seropositive.

Note on this clone: Germline and junction disagree at one end, which may indicate a read error. V gene TRBV19 combines with J gene TRBJ1-2; no firm D call. This CDR3 region has 17 residues. Per germline, CDR1 LNHDA and CDR2 SQIVND (reference sequence). The CDR3 region is CASSIGMDRLANYGYTF. The CDR3 DNA reads as TGTGCCAGTAGCATAGGGATGGACCGACTAGCTAACTATGGCTACACCTTC.

Many counts were recorded for this clone. CDR3 region: CASSLIDPGQGRENTEAFF. CDR3 in DNA: TGCGCCAGCAGTCTAATCGATCCGGGACAGGGAAGAGAGAACACTGAAGCTTTCTTT. The chain employs TRBV4-1 and TRBJ1-1; 9 bases are shared with TRBD1. With 6 bases clipped from V and 1 base from J, the junction kept 18 bases outside the gene matches. The V gene's germline CDR1 is MGHRA and CDR2 YSYEKL. This CDR3 comprises 19 residues.

This clone was counted between two and nine times. This chain uses TRBV11-2 with TRBJ2-2; 7 nucleotides align to TRBD2. Germline V gene sequence: CDR1 SGHAT, CDR2 FQNNGV. V was pared by 4 bases and J by 7 bases, with 9 bases of the junction left unmatched. The CDR3 length is 15 residues. Here the CDR3 DNA reads TGTGCCAGCAGCTCTAGACTAGCCCGGGGCGGGGAGCTGTTTTTT. Protein sequence: CASSSRLARGGELFF. The whole variable domain, filled in from reference TRBV11-2 and TRBJ2-2, reads EAGVAQSPRYKIIEKRQSVAFWCNPISGHATLYWYQQILGQGPKLLIQFQNNGVVDDSQLPKDRFSAERLKGVDSTLKIQPAKLEDSAVYLCASSSRLARGGELFFGEGSRLTVL.

The chain recombines TRBV10-3 with TRBJ2-5; 7 positions agree with TRBD2. J gave up 4 bases and V 3 bases, and 11 bases lay outside the gene matches. Germline V gives CDR1 ENHRY, CDR2 SYGVKD. The CDR3 is 16 amino acids. CDR3 sequence reads: CAISDPESGAIETQYF. The CDR3 DNA follows: TGTGCCATCAGTGATCCTGAGAGCGGGGCGATAGAGACCCAGTACTTC.

The gene calls are TRBV9 and TRBJ1-1; maybe TRBD1 (6 bases). V dropped 4 bases and J dropped 0 bases, with 13 bases sitting between them. There are 15 residues in the CDR3. Germline V gene data show CDR1 as SGDLS and CDR2 as YYNGEE. CDR3 loop: CASSSRTDMNTEAFF. CDR3 in DNA: TGTGCCAGCAGCTCGCGGACAGACATGAACACTGAAGCTTTCTTT.

The V and J genes are TRBV18 and TRBJ1-1; 9 nucleotides align to TRBD1. Germline V gene sequence: CDR1 KGHSH, CDR2 LQKENI. V was clipped by 1 base and J by 6 bases; unmatched bases: 6. This CDR3 contains 15 residues. The CDR3 nucleotides are TGTGCCAGCTCACCACGGACAGGGGCGCTCCCTGAAGCTTTCTTT. Translation: CASSPRTGALPEAFF.

To note about this clone: The conserved closing phenylalanine or tryptophan is absent in this CDR3, likely reflecting a read error. Because the CDR3's place on the DNA is in doubt, the DNA is left out and the CDR3 is given as listed by TCRdb. V is TRBV30 and J is TRBJ1-2. Per the germline V gene, CDR1 is GTSNPN and CDR2 is SVGIG (reference sequence). The CDR3 spans 11 residues, counting both ends. This CDR3 is CAWTENYGHTL.

This clone was detected a few times. DNA of the CDR3: TGTGCCAGCAGCCAGGACAGGGGGCGAGGCTACACCTTC. It yields the protein CASSQDRGRGYTF. The V call is TRBV2, the J call TRBJ1-2; TRBD1 aligns across 11 bases. J lost 8 bases, V lost 6 bases, and 5 bases had no gene match. Germline loops: CDR1 SNHLY, CDR2 FYNNEI. The CDR3 has 13 residues.

A single count supports this clone. V is TRBV27 and J is TRBJ2-3; tentatively, D is TRBD2 (5 bases). The V gene's germline CDR1 is MNHEY and CDR2 SMNVEV (reference sequence). V lost 1 base and J 2 bases, leaving 16 bases between the germline ends. CDR3 length equals 17 residues. The CDR3 loop is CASSLFPLASFTDTQYF. The CDR3 DNA sequence: TGTGCCAGCAGTTTATTCCCCCTAGCATCCTTCACAGATACGCAGTATTTT.

The chain couples TRBV5-4 to TRBJ1-1; D is perhaps TRBD1 (5 bases). The CDR3 totals 14 residues. The germline V gene has CDR1 SGHNT and CDR2 YYREEE (reference sequence). Between the trimmed V and J ends, which lost 4 bases and 1 base, there was a span of 11 bases. The CDR3 region is CASSPGLGNTEAFF. The CDR3 DNA reads TGTGCCAGCAGCCCAGGGTTAGGGAACACTGAAGCTTTCTTT.

The genes are TRBV5-1 and TRBJ1-1, with 7 bases aligning to TRBD1. V lost 2 bases and J lost 5; bases outside the gene matches: 3. The CDR3 has 13 residues. Germline loops: CDR1 SGHRS, CDR2 YFSETQ. CDR3 sequence (DNA): TGCGCCAGCAGCTTCCAGGGGGTAACTGAAGCTTTCTTT. It encodes CASSFQGVTEAFF.

This chain links TRBV11-2 with TRBJ2-2; TRBD2 matches at 7 bases. The ends lost 5 bases at V and 1 base at J; junction bases unmatched: 7. Germline V gene sequence: CDR1 SGHAT, CDR2 FQNNGV. The CDR3 totals 16 residues. The CDR3 loop reads CASSPRAGRNTGELFF. Written as DNA, the CDR3 is TGTGCCAGCAGCCCTCGAGCGGGACGGAACACCGGGGAGCTGTTTTTT. Full variable domain (remainder filled in from reference TRBV11-2 and TRBJ2-2): EAGVAQSPRYKIIEKRQSVAFWCNPISGHATLYWYQQILGQGPKLLIQFQNNGVVDDSQLPKDRFSAERLKGVDSTLKIQPAKLEDSAVYLCASSPRAGRNTGELFFGEGSRLTVL.

This rearrangement joins TRBV30 to TRBJ2-3, with D possibly matching TRBD2 (5 bases). V lost 2 bases, J lost 8 bases, and 11 bases lay in between. Germline CDR1 and CDR2: GTSNPN and SVGIG (reference sequence). This CDR3 comprises 12 residues. DNA for the CDR3: TGTGCCTGGAGTAAGTTCGAGGGTACGCAGTATTTT. Amino acid sequence: CAWSKFEGTQYF.

The chain has TRBV5-1 and TRBJ1-1; D remains unclear. Trimming removed 1 base from V and 5 bases from J, with 15 bases in between. CDR3 size: 15 residues. Germline CDR1 SGHRS, CDR2 YFSETQ. The CDR3 is CASSLISGQRTEAFF. In DNA form, the CDR3 reads TGCGCCAGCAGCTTGATTTCAGGCCAGCGGACTGAAGCTTTCTTT.

The table lists this clone with a count of one. This rearrangement joins TRBV25-1 to TRBJ1-2; tentative D call: TRBD1 (5 bases). Trimming left V 8 bases short and J 0 bases short, with 13 bases between. CDR1 and CDR2 from the germline V gene are MGHDK and SYGVNS. The CDR3 totals 14 residues. The CDR3 sequence: CASRDSSANYGYTF. In DNA form, the CDR3 reads TGTGCCAGCCGCGACAGCTCAGCTAACTATGGCTACACCTTC.

CDR3 in amino acids: CAWTLRGLAKNIQYF. The CDR3 coding sequence is TGTGCCTGGACTCTCAGGGGGCTAGCCAAAAACATTCAGTACTTC. V is TRBV30 and J is TRBJ2-4; 8 nucleotides match TRBD1. Germline CDR1 reads GTSNPN; CDR2 reads SVGIG (reference sequence). The V segment lost 4 bases and the J segment 0 bases; nucleotides outside the gene matches: 5. The CDR3 has 15 amino acids. The complete variable domain, with remaining parts taken from reference TRBV30 and TRBJ2-4, reads SQTIHQWPATLVQPVGSPLSLECTVEGTSNPNLYWYRQAAGRGLQLLFYSVGIGQISSEVPQNLSASRPQDRQFILSSKKLLLSDSGFYLCAWTLRGLAKNIQYFGAGTRLSVL.

This clone showed up just a few times. The rearrangement uses TRBV2 and TRBJ1-2, with unresolved D. V was trimmed by 6 bases and J by 5 bases, leaving 19 bases between them. Per the germline V gene, CDR1 is SNHLY and CDR2 is FYNNEI. There are 15 residues in the CDR3. The CDR3 region is CASSPGQLRTYGYTF. The CDR3, as DNA: TGTGCCAGCAGCCCGGGCCAACTTAGGACTTATGGCTACACCTTC.

V is TRBV6-1 and J is TRBJ2-3, with D perhaps matching TRBD1 (5 bases). CDR3 size: 14 residues. V lost 7 bases to trimming and J lost 2 bases, with 13 bases between them. Germline-derived CDR1 and CDR2 are MNHNS and SASEGT. The CDR3 nucleotides read TGTGCCAGCACCAAGACGACAGCCACAGATACGCAGTATTTT. This translates into CASTKTTATDTQYF.

This rearrangement joins TRBV7-2 to TRBJ2-1, with D possibly matching TRBD2 (7 bases). The CDR3 spans 14 residues. V shed 8 bases and J shed 5 bases, with 16 bases lying between them. Looked up from germline, CDR1 is SGHTA and CDR2 is FQGNSA. The CDR3 sequence is CASYVGGADNEQFF. As DNA, the CDR3 is TGTGCCAGCTATGTTGGGGGGGCTGACAATGAGCAGTTCTTC.

The chain recombines TRBV6-5 with TRBJ2-1; 14 bases fit TRBD2. The ends lost 6 bases at V and 14 bases at J; junction bases unmatched: 6. The CDR3 runs to 13 residues. Germline-derived CDR1 and CDR2 are MNHEY and SVGAGI. CDR3 sequence reads: CASRGTSGGHEFF. CDR3 sequence (DNA): TGTGCCAGCAGGGGGACTAGCGGGGGACATGAGTTCTTC.

The chain joins TRBV6-1 to TRBJ1-5; no clear D gene. V shed 1 base and J shed 5 bases, with 18 bases lying between them. CDR3 length equals 17 residues. Germline V lookup: CDR1 MNHNS, CDR2 SASEGT. CDR3 nucleotide sequence: TGTGCCAGCAGTGAAGGAAAAATCCCCGGAGGATATCAGCCCCAGCATTTT. Translating gives CASSEGKIPGGYQPQHF.

The chain is built from TRBV30 and TRBJ2-5; 7 nucleotides align to TRBD1. CDR3 length equals 15 residues. With 0 bases clipped from V and 4 bases from J, the junction kept 8 bases outside the gene matches. Per the germline V gene, CDR1 is GTSNPN and CDR2 is SVGIG (reference sequence). The CDR3 is CAWSVQGQNLETQYF. CDR3 in DNA: TGTGCCTGGAGTGTACAGGGACAGAATTTAGAGACCCAGTACTTC.

The V call is TRBV27, the J call TRBJ1-1; D gene uncertain. Trimming pared 6 bases from V and 6 bases from J, leaving 8 bases between. Per germline, CDR1 MNHEY and CDR2 SMNVEV (reference sequence). This CDR3 region has 11 residues. This chain's CDR3 is CASSSGAEAFF. DNA of the CDR3: TGTGCCAGCAGCTCCGGAGCTGAAGCTTTCTTT.

V and J are TRBV7-3 and TRBJ2-2, with 14 positions matching TRBD2. V lost 3 bases to trimming and J lost 6 bases; unmatched junction nucleotides: 0. The CDR3 has 15 residues. The germline V gene encodes CDR1 SGHTA and CDR2 FQGTGA. Here the CDR3 reads CASSLGLAGAGELFF. CDR3 DNA: TGTGCCAGCAGCTTGGGACTAGCGGGGGCCGGGGAGCTGTTTTTT.

The chain links TRBV4-1 to TRBJ1-1; tentative D call: TRBD1 (5 bases). Germline loops: CDR1 MGHRA, CDR2 YSYEKL. The germline V and J ends were trimmed by 3 bases and 0 bases, with 8 bases remaining between them. The CDR3 consists of 14 residues. CDR3 DNA sequence: TGCGCCAGCAGCCACCTAGGGGTGAACACTGAAGCTTTCTTT. Amino acid sequence: CASSHLGVNTEAFF.

V and J are TRBV5-1 and TRBJ2-5; 12 positions agree with TRBD1. The end of the DNA fits TRBJ2-7 better, so the J call may be wrong. The length of the CDR3 is 15 residues. From germline, CDR1 is SGHRS and CDR2 YFSETQ. This CDR3 is CASSATGQGAGEQYF. CDR3 bases: TGCGCCAGCAGCGCCACGGGACAGGGGGCGGGCGAGCAGTACTTC.

CDR3 DNA: TGTGCCATCACAGCGGGAGTGGCAGATACGCAGTATTTT. This codes for CAITAGVADTQYF. The chain is built from TRBV10-3 and TRBJ2-3; 8 bases agree with TRBD2. The CDR3 has 13 residues. V trimming: 7 bases; J trimming: 4 bases; junction bases outside the gene matches: 4. Per the germline V gene, CDR1 is ENHRY and CDR2 is SYGVKD.

V usage is TRBV19 and J usage is TRBJ1-6; D possibly corresponds to TRBD1 (6 bases). V lost 7 bases to trimming and J lost 1 base, with 11 bases between them. In germline, CDR1 is LNHDA, CDR2 SQIVND (reference sequence). CDR3 length: 15 residues. The CDR3 sequence is CASTLDSSYNSPLHF. Here the CDR3 DNA reads TGTGCCAGTACCCTGGACAGTTCCTATAATTCACCCCTCCACTTT. The whole variable domain, filled in from reference TRBV19 and TRBJ1-6, reads DGGITQSPKYLFRKEGQNVTLSCEQNLNHDAMYWYRQDPGQGLRLIYYSQIVNDFQKGDIAEGYSVSREKKESFPLTVTSAQKNPTAFYLCASTLDSSYNSPLHFGNGTRLTVT.

V and J are TRBV9 and TRBJ2-2; D is perhaps TRBD2 (5 bases). In germline, CDR1 is SGDLS, CDR2 YYNGEE. This CDR3 has 14 amino acids. Trimming left V 2 bases short and J 3 bases short, with 8 bases between. Here the CDR3 reads CASSVGADTGELFF. CDR3 DNA: TGTGCCAGCAGCGTCGGAGCGGACACCGGGGAGCTGTTTTTT.

This clone was detected only once. The rearrangement uses TRBV4-1 and TRBJ1-5; TRBD1 aligns across 8 bases. There are 15 residues in the CDR3. The V segment lost 4 bases and the J segment 7 bases; nucleotides outside the gene matches: 9. Germline CDR1 MGHRA, CDR2 YSYEKL. This chain's CDR3 is CASSPDTGGTQPQHF. DNA for the CDR3: TGCGCCAGCAGCCCCGATACAGGGGGAACCCAGCCCCAGCATTTT.

The chain links TRBV20-1 to TRBJ1-2; D remains ambiguous. The CDR3 length is 11 residues. The ends were cut back, 4 bases at V and 2 bases at J, with 5 bases in the middle. Germline CDR1 and CDR2: DFQATT and SNEGSKA (reference sequence). The CDR3 coding sequence is TGCAGTGCTATGTCAAACTATGGCTACACCTTC. Translated, it gives CSAMSNYGYTF.

This clone was seen only once. CDR3: CASLSYYEQYF. The CDR3 DNA is TGTGCCAGCCTATCTTATTACGAGCAGTACTTC. The V and J genes are TRBV6-1 and TRBJ2-7, with unresolved D. Germline V lookup: CDR1 MNHNS, CDR2 SASEGT. Trimming cost V 8 bases and J 4 bases, with 9 bases left between them. This CDR3 comprises 11 residues.